The 24 T cell receptor beta chains below come from one sample, sequenced in a study of cytomegalovirus exposure and HLA in healthy donors. Assay used: immunoSEQ multiplex PCR; TCRdb lists only in-frame clones, some missing. Of about 170,000 clones listed, about 95% are singletons. Material for sequencing was PBMCs. The receptor set was obtained from a woman between 18 and 30 years old in good health and CMV-seronegative.

This rearrangement joins TRBV11-1 to TRBJ2-7; TRBD1 aligns across 7 bases. The V gene end was trimmed by 5 bases and the J gene end by 5 bases; junction bases not matched to a gene: 9. CDR3 length equals 14 residues. Germline V gene data show CDR1 as SGHAT and CDR2 as FQDESV (reference sequence). The CDR3 loop is CASSNDRVRDEQYF. For the CDR3, the DNA is TGTGCCAGCAGCAATGACAGGGTTAGGGACGAGCAGTACTTC.

The rearrangement joins TRBV5-4 to TRBJ2-7, with 7 bases aligning to TRBD2. Germline CDR1 and CDR2: SGHNT and YYREEE (reference sequence). With V trimmed by 4 bases and J by 3 bases, 10 bases remained unmatched. This CDR3 spans 15 amino acids. Here the CDR3 DNA reads TGTGCCAGCAGCCAGACCGGGACTATCGGCTACGAGCAGTACTTC. This codes for CASSQTGTIGYEQYF.

The rearrangement uses TRBV29-1 and TRBJ2-2; a possible D gene is TRBD1 (6 bases). V shed 3 bases and J shed 7 bases, with 12 bases lying between them. Germline lookup yields CDR1 SQVTM and CDR2 ANQGSEA. The CDR3 spans 13 residues. The CDR3 here is CSVEAIRGGELFF. CDR3 sequence (DNA): TGCAGCGTTGAGGCTATCAGGGGCGGGGAGCTGTTTTTT.

The chain links TRBV30 to TRBJ1-1; a weak D match, TRBD1 (6 bases). V lost 7 bases and J lost 0, with 15 bases in between. The germline V gene encodes CDR1 GTSNPN and CDR2 SVGIG (reference sequence). The CDR3 is 14 amino acids. CDR3: CASEGWTVNTEAFF. The DNA for the CDR3 is TGTGCCTCCGAGGGGTGGACAGTGAACACTGAAGCTTTCTTT.

In this sample, this clone turned up once. The chain combines TRBV6-1 with TRBJ2-7; 7 nucleotides agree with TRBD1. The CDR3 has 12 residues. Trimming took 8 bases from V and 2 from J; bases not matched to a gene: 3. Germline V gives CDR1 MNHNS, CDR2 SASEGT. The CDR3 DNA follows: TGTGCCAGCGGAGACAGGGCCTACGAGCAGTACTTC. Translated: CASGDRAYEQYF.

This clone has just one count. Other DNA sequences from this sample encode an identical CDR3 as well. The V and J genes are TRBV6-5 and TRBJ1-2; D not resolved. The CDR3 has 13 amino acids. The V end was cut by 6 bases, the J end by 1 base, with 9 bases between. The germline CDR1 and CDR2 sequences are MNHEY and SVGAGI. The CDR3 here is CASRRGSNYGYTF. CDR3 nucleotide sequence: TGTGCCAGCAGGCGTGGTAGTAACTATGGCTACACCTTC.

The rearrangement links TRBV9 to TRBJ2-3; 7 bases are a match to TRBD2. Germline CDR1 reads SGDLS; CDR2 reads YYNGEE. The CDR3 totals 15 residues. The V gene end was trimmed by 0 bases and the J gene end by 4 bases; junction bases not matched to a gene: 5. As DNA, the CDR3 is TGTGCCAGCAGCGTAGAAGGCGGGGGATCAGATACGCAGTATTTT. Its protein product is CASSVEGGGSDTQYF. The variable domain in full, completed from reference TRBV9 and TRBJ2-3, reads DSGVTQTPKHLITATGQRVTLRCSPRSGDLSVYWYQQSLDQGLQFLIQYYNGEERAKGNILERFSAQQFPDLHSELNLSSLELGDSALYFCASSVEGGGSDTQYFGPGTRLTVL.

This sequence joins TRBV29-1 and TRBJ1-2, with TRBD1 matching over 10 bases. V trimming: 8 bases; J trimming: 0 bases; junction bases outside the gene matches: 12. The CDR3 has 16 amino acids. The V gene's germline CDR1 is SQVTM and CDR2 ANQGSEA. CDR3 region: CSIGGTGARPNYGYTF. DNA of the CDR3: TGCAGCATTGGTGGGACAGGGGCTCGTCCTAACTATGGCTACACCTTC.

The genes are TRBV2 and TRBJ2-3; 9 bases align to TRBD1. Germline loops: CDR1 SNHLY, CDR2 FYNNEI. V lost 7 bases, J lost 2 bases, and 7 bases stayed unmatched. This CDR3 has 15 amino acids. Written as DNA, the CDR3 is TGTGCCAGCAACCAACAGGGGGCTAACACAGATACGCAGTATTTT. Translated: CASNQQGANTDTQYF.

The V call is TRBV29-1, the J call TRBJ2-1; 7 bases are a match to TRBD1. The CDR3 sequence is 13 residues long. V shed 6 bases, J shed 13 bases, and the junction held 15 bases outside the gene matches. Germline CDR1 reads SQVTM; CDR2 reads ANQGSEA. CDR3 sequence: CSVETGLGFEQFF. The CDR3, as DNA: TGCAGCGTGGAGACAGGGCTCGGGTTCGAACAGTTCTTC.

V is TRBV4-3 and J is TRBJ2-3; D call uncertain. V was clipped by 0 bases and J by 9 bases, with 10 bases between them. The CDR3 is 13 amino acids. Germline lookup yields CDR1 LGHNA and CDR2 YSLEER. This CDR3 is CASSQDEERTQYF. In nucleotides, the CDR3 is TGCGCCAGCAGCCAAGATGAGGAAAGGACGCAGTATTTT.

The rearrangement joins TRBV6-1 to TRBJ1-1; 11 bases align to TRBD1. The germline gives CDR1 MNHNS, CDR2 SASEGT. This CDR3 region has 16 residues. The V segment lost 4 bases and the J segment 4 bases; nucleotides outside the gene matches: 8. In DNA, the CDR3 is TGTGCCAGCAGTGCCTGGACAGGGGGCAGCGCCACTGAAGCTTTCTTT. It translates to CASSAWTGGSATEAFF.

This chain links TRBV7-2 with TRBJ2-7, with D possibly being TRBD2 (7 bases). Germline lookup yields CDR1 SGHTA and CDR2 FQGNSA. This CDR3 is built from 13 residues. Trimming left V 5 bases short and J 7 bases short, with 15 bases between. CDR3 DNA: TGTGCCAGCAGCCTTCTGGGGGGGCATGAGCAGTACTTC. Amino acid sequence: CASSLLGGHEQYF.

The chain joins TRBV18 to TRBJ1-1, with a possible D match to TRBD1 (5 bases). Germline lookup yields CDR1 KGHSH and CDR2 LQKENI. V was pared by 1 base and J by 0 bases, with 15 bases between. CDR3 length: 17 residues. CDR3 in amino acids: CASSPRKVPGMNTEAFF. In DNA, the CDR3 is TGTGCCAGCTCACCACGGAAGGTGCCAGGGATGAACACTGAAGCTTTCTTT.

V gene TRBV6-5 combines with J gene TRBJ2-1, with 9 bases fitting TRBD1. J was trimmed by 3 bases and V by 3 bases; bases with no gene match: 3. Per the germline V gene, CDR1 is MNHEY and CDR2 is SVGAGI. This CDR3 is built from 15 residues. The CDR3 region is CASSYPGQGYNEQFF. The CDR3 DNA is TGTGCCAGCAGTTATCCGGGACAGGGCTACAATGAGCAGTTCTTC.

V and J are TRBV5-4 and TRBJ1-5; D possibly corresponds to TRBD1 (6 bases). Germline V gene data show CDR1 as SGHNT and CDR2 as YYREEE (reference sequence). The CDR3 sequence is 14 residues long. The V end was cut by 4 bases, the J end by 0 bases, with 8 bases between. The CDR3 is CASSTRGSNQPQHF. The CDR3, as DNA: TGTGCCAGCAGCACCAGGGGTAGCAATCAGCCCCAGCATTTT.

The J gene is TRBJ2-5, the V gene TRBV15; 7 bases agree with TRBD1. The germline CDR1 and CDR2 sequences are LNHNV and YYDKDF (reference sequence). Unmatched junction bases numbered 7, after V lost 4 bases and J lost 2 bases. This CDR3 contains 15 residues. Written as DNA, the CDR3 is TGTGCCACCAGCATGGGCAGGGGGTTTCAAGAGACCCAGTACTTC. It specifies CATSMGRGFQETQYF.

The genes are TRBV19 and TRBJ2-3; D is undetermined. From germline, CDR1 is LNHDA and CDR2 SQIVND (reference sequence). Trimming cost V 1 base and J 0 bases, with 17 bases left between them. This CDR3 is built from 18 residues. This CDR3 is CASSIAKVKLNSTDTQYF. The DNA of the CDR3 is TGTGCCAGTAGTATAGCTAAAGTCAAATTAAATAGCACAGATACGCAGTATTTT.

The chain couples TRBV6-1 to TRBJ1-1; D not certain. The CDR3 is 12 residues long. V was clipped by 8 bases and J by 6 bases, with 13 bases between them. CDR1 and CDR2 (germline): MNHNS, SASEGT. CDR3 DNA sequence: TGTGCCAGCGACGGTTGGGCTTCTGAAGCTTTCTTT. Translating it yields CASDGWASEAFF.

The chain combines TRBV5-1 with TRBJ2-2; D may be TRBD2 (5 bases). The germline gives CDR1 SGHRS, CDR2 YFSETQ. The CDR3 loop spans 18 amino acids. V shed 4 bases and J shed 3 bases, with 22 bases lying between them. CDR3 protein: CASSPNPTRGWDTGELFF. CDR3 bases: TGCGCCAGCAGCCCGAACCCCACTAGAGGCTGGGACACCGGGGAGCTGTTTTTT.

In its sample, this clone was seen a few times. J is TRBJ2-3 and V is TRBV5-4; D perhaps matches TRBD1 (9 bases). V dropped 4 bases and J dropped 3 bases, with 18 bases sitting between them. Per the germline V gene, CDR1 is SGHNT and CDR2 is YYREEE (reference sequence). This CDR3 region has 16 residues. CDR3 sequence: CASSAGGQGGTDTQYF. The CDR3 region has the DNA TGTGCCAGCAGCGCGGGGGGACAGGGTGGGACAGATACGCAGTATTTT.

The rearrangement links TRBV19 to TRBJ1-1; the D gene is possibly TRBD1 (6 bases). The V gene lost 6 bases and the J gene lost 3 bases, with 14 bases spanning the gap. The CDR3 contains 14 residues. The germline V gene has CDR1 LNHDA and CDR2 SQIVND (reference sequence). The CDR3 coding sequence is TGTGCCAGTAGAGAGGGGCCAGGGGACACTGAAGCTTTCTTT. This encodes CASREGPGDTEAFF.

The gene calls are TRBV4-2 and TRBJ2-7; 10 positions agree with TRBD2. Per germline, CDR1 LGHNA and CDR2 YNFKEQ. The CDR3 is 16 amino acids. V was pared by 0 bases and J by 1 base, with 3 bases of the junction left unmatched. This CDR3 is CASSQELAGLSYEQYF. The CDR3, as DNA: TGTGCCAGCAGCCAAGAACTAGCGGGGCTTTCCTACGAGCAGTACTTC.

The chain uses TRBV5-4 and TRBJ1-2; 7 bases fit TRBD1. V trimming: 5 bases; J trimming: 6 bases; junction bases outside the gene matches: 10. This CDR3 comprises 14 residues. Germline CDR1 reads SGHNT; CDR2 reads YYREEE (reference sequence). CDR3 sequence: CASSRPQGGNGYTF. CDR3 DNA sequence: TGTGCCAGCAGTCGACCTCAGGGGGGCAATGGCTACACCTTC.